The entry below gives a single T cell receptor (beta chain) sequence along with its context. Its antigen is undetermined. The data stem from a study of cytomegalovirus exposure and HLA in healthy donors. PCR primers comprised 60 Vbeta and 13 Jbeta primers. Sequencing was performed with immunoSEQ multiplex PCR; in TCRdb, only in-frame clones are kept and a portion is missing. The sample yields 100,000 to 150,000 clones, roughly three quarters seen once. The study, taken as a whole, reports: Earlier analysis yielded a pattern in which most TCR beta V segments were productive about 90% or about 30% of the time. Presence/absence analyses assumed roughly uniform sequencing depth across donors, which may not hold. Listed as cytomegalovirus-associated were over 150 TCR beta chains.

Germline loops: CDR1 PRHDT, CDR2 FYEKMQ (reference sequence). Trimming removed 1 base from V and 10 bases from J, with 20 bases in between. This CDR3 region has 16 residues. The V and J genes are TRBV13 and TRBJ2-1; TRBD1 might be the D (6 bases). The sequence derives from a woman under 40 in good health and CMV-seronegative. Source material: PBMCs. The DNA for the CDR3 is TGTGCCAGCAGCTTAGAACGCGGCGGAGCGAGGGGGGAGCAGTTCTTC. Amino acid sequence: CASSLERGGARGEQFF. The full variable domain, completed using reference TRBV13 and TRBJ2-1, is AAGVIQSPRHLIKEKRETATLKCYPIPRHDTVYWYQQGPGQDPQFLISFYEKMQSDKGSIPDRFSAQQFSDYHSELNMSSLELGDSALYFCASSLERGGARGEQFFGPGTRLTVL.